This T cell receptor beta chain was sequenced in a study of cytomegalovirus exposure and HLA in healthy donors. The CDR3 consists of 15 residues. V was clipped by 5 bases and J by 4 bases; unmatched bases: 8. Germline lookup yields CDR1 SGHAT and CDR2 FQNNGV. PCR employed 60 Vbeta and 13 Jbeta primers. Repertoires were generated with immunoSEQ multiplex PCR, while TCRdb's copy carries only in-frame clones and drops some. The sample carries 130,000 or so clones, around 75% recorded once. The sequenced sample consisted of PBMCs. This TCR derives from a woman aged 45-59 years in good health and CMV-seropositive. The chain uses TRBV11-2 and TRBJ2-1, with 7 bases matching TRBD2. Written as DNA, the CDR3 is TGTGCCAGCAGCCCCGTGAGCGGGGAATACAATGAGCAGTTCTTC. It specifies CASSPVSGEYNEQFF.